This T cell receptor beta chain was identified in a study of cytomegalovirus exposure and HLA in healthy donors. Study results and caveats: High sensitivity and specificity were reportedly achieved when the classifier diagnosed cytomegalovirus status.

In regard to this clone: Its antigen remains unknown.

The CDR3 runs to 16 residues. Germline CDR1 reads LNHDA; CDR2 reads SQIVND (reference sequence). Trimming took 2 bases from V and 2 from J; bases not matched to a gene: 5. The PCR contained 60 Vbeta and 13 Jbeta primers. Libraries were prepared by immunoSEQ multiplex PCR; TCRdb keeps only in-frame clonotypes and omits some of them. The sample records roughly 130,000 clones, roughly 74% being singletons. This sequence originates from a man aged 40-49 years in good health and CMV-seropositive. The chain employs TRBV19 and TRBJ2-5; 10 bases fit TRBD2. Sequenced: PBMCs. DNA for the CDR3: TGTGCCAGTAGTATATTAACTAGCGGGATTCAAGAGACCCAGTACTTC. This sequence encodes CASSILTSGIQETQYF.